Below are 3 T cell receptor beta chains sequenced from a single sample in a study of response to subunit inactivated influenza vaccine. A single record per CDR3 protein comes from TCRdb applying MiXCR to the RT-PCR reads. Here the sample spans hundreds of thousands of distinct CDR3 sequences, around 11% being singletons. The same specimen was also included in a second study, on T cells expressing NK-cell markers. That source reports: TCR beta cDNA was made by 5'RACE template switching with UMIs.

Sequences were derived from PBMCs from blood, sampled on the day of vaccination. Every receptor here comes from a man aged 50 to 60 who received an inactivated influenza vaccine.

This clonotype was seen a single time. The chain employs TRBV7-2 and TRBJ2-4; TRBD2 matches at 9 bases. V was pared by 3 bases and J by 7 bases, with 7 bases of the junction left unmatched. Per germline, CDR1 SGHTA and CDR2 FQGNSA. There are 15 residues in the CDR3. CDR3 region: CASSFGAGGQNIQYF. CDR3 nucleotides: TGTGCCAGCAGCTTCGGGGCGGGGGGGCAGAACATTCAGTACTTC.

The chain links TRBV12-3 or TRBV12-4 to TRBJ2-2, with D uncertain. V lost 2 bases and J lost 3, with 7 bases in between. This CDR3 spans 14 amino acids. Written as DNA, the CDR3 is TGTGCCAGCAGTTTATGGAACTACACCGGGGAGCTGTTTTTT. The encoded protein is CASSLWNYTGELFF.

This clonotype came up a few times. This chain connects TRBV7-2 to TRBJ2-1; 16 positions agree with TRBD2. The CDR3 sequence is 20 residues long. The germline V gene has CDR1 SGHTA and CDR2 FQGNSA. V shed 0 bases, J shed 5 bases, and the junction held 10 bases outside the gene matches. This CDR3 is CASSLAGTSGRVYRNNEQFF. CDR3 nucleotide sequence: TGTGCCAGCAGCTTAGCCGGGACTAGCGGGAGGGTGTATAGGAACAATGAGCAGTTCTTC.